These 24 T cell receptor beta chains share one sample of origin, sequenced in a study of blood T cells in healthy people across ages. PCR was performed a second time for 7 to 11 cycles using a sample-barcoded 5' primer and a J-beta primer mix. TCRdb re-called the 5' RACE reads through MiXCR, storing one row per CDR3 protein. The table includes about 690,000 distinct CDR3 sequences, roughly two fifths detected once. Sequenced: blood. The receptors were sampled from an elderly man in good health.

This clonotype has more than one count but fewer than ten. J is TRBJ2-7 and V is TRBV6-1; 7 bases fit TRBD2. V gave up 3 bases and J gave up 0 bases; unmatched junction bases: 8. Germline values: CDR1 MNHNS, CDR2 SASEGT. The CDR3 runs 16 residues. The DNA of the CDR3 is TGTGCCAGCAGTGATTACCGACGGGAGGACTCCTACGAGCAGTACTTC. It is translated as CASSDYRREDSYEQYF.

This clonotype was found a few times. The chain couples TRBV5-5 to TRBJ2-5; TRBD1 might be the D (5 bases). V lost 2 bases and J 5 bases, leaving 13 bases between the germline ends. The germline V gene has CDR1 SGHKS and CDR2 YYEKEE (reference sequence). The CDR3 runs 14 residues. CDR3 residues: CASSFSRVGETQYF. The CDR3 nucleotides read TGTGCCAGCAGCTTTTCCAGGGTCGGGGAGACCCAGTACTTC.

This clonotype has more than one count but fewer than ten. The chain is built from TRBV14 and TRBJ2-1; D ambiguous. The CDR3 consists of 11 residues. The V gene lost 8 bases and the J gene lost 5 bases, with 7 bases spanning the gap. Germline CDR1 is SGHDN and CDR2 is FVKESK. The CDR3 sequence is CASARHNEQFF. Written as DNA, the CDR3 is TGTGCCAGCGCGAGACACAATGAGCAGTTCTTC.

In this sample, this clonotype turned up many times. This sequence joins TRBV7-2 and TRBJ2-7, with D hard to call. The germline V and J ends were trimmed by 5 bases and 0 bases, with 8 bases remaining between them. The CDR3 is made up of 13 amino acids. Germline values: CDR1 SGHTA, CDR2 FQGNSA. The CDR3 region is CASSPQSSYEQYF. The DNA of the CDR3 is TGTGCCAGCAGCCCTCAGAGCTCCTACGAGCAGTACTTC.

This clonotype has just a few counts. CDR3 coding DNA: TGTGCCAGCAGACTGACCGGGACGCGAGGCGAGCGGTACTTC. It encodes CASRLTGTRGERYF. This chain uses TRBV14 with TRBJ2-5; D may be TRBD1 or TRBD2 (5 bases each). The CDR3 is made up of 14 amino acids. Germline V CDR1 and CDR2: SGHDN, FVKESK. V was clipped by 6 bases and J by 13 bases, with 24 bases between them.

This clonotype has just a few counts. V is TRBV29-1 and J is TRBJ1-1, with D possibly TRBD1 on 5 matching bases. Between the trimmed V and J ends, which lost 8 bases and 5 bases, there was a span of 18 bases. The CDR3 consists of 13 residues. Germline lookup yields CDR1 SQVTM and CDR2 ANQGSEA. CDR3 nucleotides: TGCAGCATTGGTAAGGGGCGGCGTACTGAAGCTTTCTTT. It encodes CSIGKGRRTEAFF.

This clonotype has just a few counts. The chain combines TRBV27 with TRBJ2-4; D unclear. The CDR3 sequence is 12 residues long. V was clipped by 8 bases and J by 1 base, with 6 bases between them. CDR1 is MNHEY, CDR2 SMNVEV, per germline (reference sequence). CDR3 protein: CASHGAKNIQYF. The CDR3 DNA reads TGTGCCAGCCACGGGGCCAAAAACATTCAGTACTTC.

This chain connects TRBV27 to TRBJ2-5, with TRBD2 identical over 10 bases. The germline V gene has CDR1 MNHEY and CDR2 SMNVEV (reference sequence). The CDR3 spans 16 residues. The ends lost 10 bases at V and 4 bases at J; junction bases unmatched: 15. The CDR3 DNA sequence: TGTGCCACGGCTTTGAGCGGGAGGGCCAGGCGAGAGACCCAGTACTTC. It is translated as CATALSGRARRETQYF.

The chain is built from TRBV4-3 and TRBJ1-4, with a weak D call TRBD1 (6 bases). The CDR3 is 14 amino acids. Trimming stripped 4 bases from V and 7 bases from J, with 13 bases between. Germline CDR1 reads LGHNA; CDR2 reads YSLEER. This chain's CDR3 is CASSRSGGREKLFF. CDR3 coding DNA: TGCGCCAGCAGCCGCTCGGGGGGCCGTGAAAAACTGTTTTTT.

V and J are TRBV29-1 and TRBJ1-2; D is uncertain. The germline CDR1 and CDR2 sequences are SQVTM and ANQGSEA. The length of the CDR3 is 13 residues. The germline V and J ends were trimmed by 7 bases and 7 bases, with 19 bases remaining between them. The CDR3 DNA sequence: TGCAGCGCCGGGATAGGGAAGGGCGGTGGCTACACCTTC. It encodes CSAGIGKGGGYTF.

On this clonotype: This could be a read error, since a much larger clone is one nucleotide away. The chain joins TRBV12-3 or TRBV12-4 to TRBJ2-3; D remains unclear. The V end lost 6 bases, the J end lost 2 bases, and 12 bases lay between the germline ends. This CDR3 spans 14 amino acids. The CDR3 loop is CASRLRPPTDTQYF. In nucleotides, the CDR3 is TGTGCCAGCAGACTCAGACCCCCCACAGATACGCAGTATTTT.

Note on this clonotype: At one end the junction does not follow the germline gene, possibly because of a read error. The gene calls are TRBV4-3 and TRBJ2-7; D unresolved. CDR3 length: 13 residues. The germline CDR1 and CDR2 sequences are LGHNA and YSLEER. CDR3 sequence: CANSQEPRGEQYF. The CDR3, as DNA: TGCGCCAACAGCCAAGAGCCCCGTGGGGAGCAGTACTTC.

This clonotype was seen at least ten times. For the CDR3, the DNA is TGTGCCAGCAATTTTAGGGGAGGGAGCTATGGCTACACCTTC. It translates to CASNFRGGSYGYTF. The chain employs TRBV2 and TRBJ1-2, with D tentatively TRBD1 (5 bases). Germline V lookup: CDR1 SNHLY, CDR2 FYNNEI. This CDR3 has 14 amino acids. V was cut by 7 bases and J by 4 bases, with 16 bases left in between.

This clonotype occurred a few times. The genes are TRBV28 and TRBJ2-5; D is unclear. Trimming cost V 3 bases and J 5 bases, with 7 bases left between them. Per germline, CDR1 MDHEN and CDR2 SYDVKM. The CDR3 contains 12 residues. This chain's CDR3 is CASSFTAETQYF. CDR3 in DNA: TGTGCCAGCAGTTTTACAGCCGAGACCCAGTACTTC.

The chain links TRBV29-1 to TRBJ2-1; TRBD2 aligns across 11 bases. With V trimmed by 6 bases and J by 13 bases, 17 bases remained unmatched. CDR1 and CDR2 (germline): SQVTM, ANQGSEA. CDR3 size: 15 residues. This chain's CDR3 is CSVTGTSGWGETQFF. In nucleotides, the CDR3 is TGCAGCGTGACCGGGACTAGCGGATGGGGGGAGACCCAGTTCTTC.

This clonotype was seen more than once but under ten times. This chain joins TRBV5-1 and TRBJ2-7; 7 nucleotides line up with TRBD2. J lost 6 bases, V lost 2 bases, and 8 bases had no gene match. CDR1 is SGHRS, CDR2 YFSETQ, per germline. This CDR3 is 14 amino acids long. In nucleotides, the CDR3 is TGCGCCAGCAGCTTAGCGGGACTCAATACCGAGCAGTACTTC. This translates into CASSLAGLNTEQYF.

The chain couples TRBV4-2 to TRBJ1-2, with 7 positions matching TRBD1. With 3 bases clipped from V and 3 bases from J, the junction kept 7 bases outside the gene matches. CDR3 length: 15 residues. Germline V gene data show CDR1 as LGHNA and CDR2 as YNFKEQ. CDR3 amino acids: CASSQGTGEDYGYTF. The CDR3 DNA follows: TGTGCCAGCAGCCAGGGCACAGGGGAAGACTATGGCTACACCTTC.

This clonotype has more than one count but fewer than ten. This rearrangement joins TRBV12-3 or TRBV12-4 to TRBJ2-7, with D possibly called TRBD1 or TRBD2 (5 bases each). The CDR3 loop spans 14 amino acids. V lost 3 bases, J lost 6 bases, and 15 bases lay in between. CDR3 amino acids: CASSFFGAGGEQYF. CDR3 DNA sequence: TGTGCCAGCAGTTTCTTTGGGGCAGGAGGCGAGCAGTACTTC.

The rearrangement uses TRBV12-3 or TRBV12-4 and TRBJ2-5, with D perhaps matching TRBD1 or TRBD2 (5 bases each). The DNA end is a closer match to TRBJ2-7, so the J assignment may be wrong. The CDR3 totals 13 residues. This CDR3 is CASSLGALYEQYF. As DNA, the CDR3 is TGTGCCAGCAGTCTCGGGGCACTCTACGAGCAGTACTTC.

The V call is TRBV9, the J call TRBJ2-1, with D perhaps matching TRBD1 (6 bases). V lost 0 bases and J lost 10, with 23 bases in between. Germline CDR1 reads SGDLS; CDR2 reads YYNGEE. This CDR3 region has 17 residues. The CDR3, as DNA: TGTGCCAGCAGCGTAGGACCCGGGACACCTCAACAGGGCGAGCAGTTCTTC. Translation: CASSVGPGTPQQGEQFF.

This clonotype was observed a single time. The junction differs from germline at one of its ends, possibly a read error. The CDR3, as DNA: TGTGCCGGCAGTTACTCCCCGGATACGCAGTATTTT. This encodes CAGSYSPDTQYF. The rearrangement links TRBV6-2 or TRBV6-3 to TRBJ2-3; no definite D call. CDR1 and CDR2 from the germline V gene are MNHEY and SVGEGT. The CDR3 runs 12 residues.

The chain links TRBV28 to TRBJ2-1, with TRBD2 identical over 8 bases. With 6 bases clipped from V and 6 bases from J, the junction kept 10 bases outside the gene matches. Germline lookup yields CDR1 MDHEN and CDR2 SYDVKM. The CDR3 contains 15 residues. The CDR3 coding sequence is TGTGCCAGCAGGCCTACTAGCGGACTCTGCAATGAGCAGTTCTTC. As protein: CASRPTSGLCNEQFF.

Regarding this clonotype: The junction differs from germline at one of its ends, possibly a read error. The CDR3, as DNA: TGCGCCGGCAGCCCCCCATTGACGTCCGGGGCAGATACGCAGTATTTT. Protein product: CAGSPPLTSGADTQYF. V gene TRBV5-1 combines with J gene TRBJ2-3; a possible D gene is TRBD2 (5 bases). This CDR3 has 16 amino acids. CDR1 and CDR2 (germline): SGHRS, YFSETQ. Complete variable domain (other parts from reference TRBV5-1 and TRBJ2-3): KAGVTQTPRYLIKTRGQQVTLSCSPISGHRSVSWYQQTPGQGLQFLFEYFSETQRNKGNFPGRFSGRQFSNSRSEMNVSTLELGDSALYLCAGSPPLTSGADTQYFGPGTRLTVL.

The chain recombines TRBV9 with TRBJ2-7; the match to TRBD2 covers 15 bases. V gave up 2 bases and J gave up 2 bases; unmatched junction bases: 2. CDR1 and CDR2 from the germline V gene are SGDLS and YYNGEE. The CDR3 contains 16 residues. As DNA, the CDR3 is TGTGCCAGCAGCGTGGGACTAGCGGGGGGTGCCTACGAGCAGTACTTC. This codes for CASSVGLAGGAYEQYF.